This T cell receptor beta chain was documented in a study of T cell repertoires in cytomegalovirus infection. About the research overall: Public TCR beta signatures were indicative of both CMV infection and a matching HLA type. Overall study results and limits: Clonotypes of TCR beta that were HLA-C-restricted and CMV-specific dominated the ex vivo response.

Germline V gene data show CDR1 as MNHEY and CDR2 as SMNVEV (reference sequence). The CDR3 runs 20 residues. J gave up 2 bases and V 0 bases, and 13 bases lay outside the gene matches. Concerning this clonotype itself: The antigen is undetermined.

TCRdb independently ran MiXCR on the reads; one entry per CDR3 protein. Of approximately 990,000 distinct CDR3 sequences listed, around 30% are singletons. The clonotype was recovered from a human donor in good health (CMV status not recorded). Some clones in this sample may be carry-over from other donors' samples. The chain employs TRBV27 and TRBJ1-4; 9 bases agree with TRBD1. The source material was cultured CD8+ T cells from PBMCs, sampled from culture after CMV antigen stimulation. The CDR3 DNA reads TGTGCCAGCAGTTTATCGGGTCTCCGGGACAGGGTTGGTACTAATGAAAAACTGTTTTTT. Its translation: CASSLSGLRDRVGTNEKLFF.